Below, 23 T cell receptor beta chains from the same sample are listed, as sequenced in a study of cytotoxic CD8 clonotypes in ibrutinib-treated CLL. Sequenced by immunoSEQ multiplex PCR; TCRdb stores in-frame clones only, minus some. There are about 160,000 clones in the sample; 70% to 90% occur only once, and about 3% lies in the top ten. The sample was PBMCs, taken at disease progression, from a patient treated with ibrutinib. These receptors came from a human donor with chronic lymphocytic leukemia.

CDR3 sequence (DNA): TGTGCCAGCAGCCAAGGGGACAATGAGCAGTTCTTC. Amino acid sequence: CASSQGDNEQFF. The chain is built from TRBV4-2 and TRBJ2-1; no firm D call. The CDR3 has 12 amino acids. The V gene's germline CDR1 is LGHNA and CDR2 YNFKEQ. Trimming removed 1 base at V and 5 bases at J, with 3 bases between.

The chain links TRBV19 to TRBJ1-1; TRBD1 agrees at 9 bases. This CDR3 comprises 18 residues. CDR1 LNHDA and CDR2 SQIVND come from the germline V gene (reference sequence). V was pared by 1 base and J by 0 bases, with 9 bases of the junction left unmatched. The CDR3 DNA sequence: TGTGCCAGTAGTATAGGATCCAGGACAGGGGTCTTGAACACTGAAGCTTTCTTT. The encoded protein is CASSIGSRTGVLNTEAFF.

The count of this clone is one. One end of the junction varies from germline; a read error may be responsible. V gene TRBV7-7 combines with J gene TRBJ2-2, with 8 positions matching TRBD1. This CDR3 contains 14 residues. From germline, CDR1 is SSHAT and CDR2 FNYEAQ (reference sequence). The CDR3 loop is CASSQTGVTGELFF. CDR3 DNA: TGTGCTAGCAGCCAGACAGGGGTCACCGGGGAGCTGTTTTTT.

This clone was detected once. The chain uses TRBV12-5 and TRBJ2-7; 13 nucleotides agree with TRBD2. Losses at the gene ends were 6 bases for V and 7 bases for J; bases not matched to a gene: 9. The CDR3 contains 15 residues. Germline CDR1 and CDR2: LGHNT and FRNRAP. The CDR3 nucleotides read TGTGCTAGTGGCCCAGGACTAGCGGGAGTAGGGGAGCAGTACTTC. This sequence encodes CASGPGLAGVGEQYF.

The rearrangement uses TRBV25-1 and TRBJ1-2; D is ambiguous. The germline gives CDR1 MGHDK, CDR2 SYGVNS. The V gene lost 3 bases and the J gene lost 5 bases, with 16 bases spanning the gap. The CDR3 is 15 residues long. The CDR3 nucleotides are TGTGCCAGCAGTGAGGGTCGGGGTCAAGTTTATGGCTACACCTTC. Its translation is CASSEGRGQVYGYTF.

This rearrangement joins TRBV7-8 to TRBJ1-5; D is ambiguous. Germline-derived CDR1 and CDR2 are SGHVS and FQNEAQ. V dropped 5 bases and J dropped 0 bases, with 14 bases sitting between them. The CDR3 is 16 amino acids. CDR3 sequence: CASSPLAGYSNQPQHF. CDR3 nucleotide sequence: TGTGCCAGCAGCCCGCTGGCAGGATATAGCAATCAGCCCCAGCATTTT.

The chain links TRBV10-2 to TRBJ1-4; a weak D match, TRBD1 (6 bases). The CDR3 contains 14 residues. Germline CDR1 reads WSHSY; CDR2 reads SAAADI. The V gene lost 8 bases and the J gene lost 8 bases, with 18 bases spanning the gap. This CDR3 is CASPHREVREKLFF. In DNA form, the CDR3 reads TGCGCCAGCCCTCACAGGGAGGTTAGGGAAAAACTGTTTTTT.

Only one count was recorded for this clone. The V and J genes are TRBV28 and TRBJ1-4, with 8 bases identical to TRBD1. Trimming took 5 bases from V and 8 from J; bases not matched to a gene: 10. Looked up from germline, CDR1 is MDHEN and CDR2 is SYDVKM. The CDR3 consists of 15 residues. The CDR3 DNA sequence: TGTGCCAGCAGTCTTGGGGGACAGGCGCGAGAAAAACTGTTTTTT. As protein: CASSLGGQAREKLFF.

The chain recombines TRBV5-1 with TRBJ2-5; D perhaps matches TRBD2 (7 bases). V was pared by 1 base and J by 4 bases, with 20 bases between. This CDR3 has 17 residues. The germline V gene has CDR1 SGHRS and CDR2 YFSETQ. The CDR3 loop reads CASSLLGQGTGGETQYF. In DNA, the CDR3 is TGCGCCAGCAGCTTGTTGGGGCAGGGGACGGGGGGAGAGACCCAGTACTTC.

The chain combines TRBV6-1 with TRBJ2-7; D gene uncertain. Germline CDR1 and CDR2: MNHNS and SASEGT. The CDR3 extends over 13 amino acids. The germline V and J ends were trimmed by 3 bases and 1 base, with 7 bases remaining between them. DNA of the CDR3: TGTGCCAGCAGTGAGGTAGGGTCCTACGAGCAGTACTTC. Residues: CASSEVGSYEQYF.

The chain couples TRBV7-3 to TRBJ1-2; tentative D call: TRBD1 (5 bases). The CDR3 has 15 amino acids. Trimming removed 5 bases from V and 2 bases from J, with 15 bases in between. The germline V gene encodes CDR1 SGHTA and CDR2 FQGTGA. The CDR3 DNA follows: TGTGCCAGCAGCCTACACGGGGCTGTAAACTATGGCTACACCTTC. It yields the protein CASSLHGAVNYGYTF.

The sample holds a few counts of this clone. The V and J genes are TRBV2 and TRBJ2-4, with 7 bases that match TRBD1. The CDR3 is 16 residues long. In germline, CDR1 is SNHLY, CDR2 FYNNEI. The junction had 9 bases not matched to a gene; V was cut back by 5 bases and J by 2 bases. The CDR3: CASSRGGASPKNIQYF. CDR3 bases: TGTGCCAGCAGTCGAGGGGGCGCTTCTCCCAAAAACATTCAGTACTTC.

The chain couples TRBV19 to TRBJ2-5; D is uncertain. Germline lookup yields CDR1 LNHDA and CDR2 SQIVND (reference sequence). V was pared by 3 bases and J by 1 base, with 6 bases between. This CDR3 contains 13 residues. CDR3 sequence reads: CASSIRIQETQYF. In nucleotides, the CDR3 is TGTGCCAGTAGTATCCGGATCCAAGAGACCCAGTACTTC.

The V and J genes are TRBV29-1 and TRBJ2-3; no clear D gene. CDR1 and CDR2 from the germline V gene are SQVTM and ANQGSEA. This CDR3 has 11 residues. V was shortened by 8 bases and J by 3 bases, with 9 bases between the two germline ends. The CDR3 reads CSLGITDTQYF. The CDR3 DNA sequence: TGCAGCCTGGGGATAACAGATACGCAGTATTTT.

V gene TRBV29-1 combines with J gene TRBJ2-7; D tentatively reads TRBD1 or TRBD2 (5 bases each). The CDR3 covers 13 residues. Germline values: CDR1 SQVTM, CDR2 ANQGSEA. This chain's CDR3 is CGTFGTSPHEQYF. As DNA, the CDR3 is TGCGGGACGTTCGGGACCTCACCCCACGAGCAGTACTTC.

V gene TRBV7-3 combines with J gene TRBJ2-1, with D unresolved. The CDR3 runs to 14 residues. Germline V lookup: CDR1 SGHTA, CDR2 FQGTGA. Trimming took 2 bases from V and 6 from J, leaving 11 bases between them. Written as DNA, the CDR3 is TGTGCCAGCAGCTTATACCAGCGCTCCAATGAGCAGTTCTTC. Translated, it gives CASSLYQRSNEQFF.

V and J are TRBV10-3 and TRBJ2-7, with 8 positions matching TRBD1. CDR1 and CDR2 from the germline V gene are ENHRY and SYGVKD. The CDR3 length is 17 residues. V lost 2 bases to trimming and J lost 2 bases; unmatched junction nucleotides: 11. This CDR3 is CAISEPNRNRGTYEQYF. The CDR3 DNA reads TGTGCCATCAGTGAGCCGAACCGAAACAGGGGGACCTACGAGCAGTACTTC.

The chain combines TRBV18 with TRBJ2-1, with 11 bases identical to TRBD2. The V gene's germline CDR1 is KGHSH and CDR2 LQKENI. The CDR3 is made up of 17 amino acids. Trimming cost V 6 bases and J 8 bases; bases outside gene matches: 15. The CDR3 reads CASSFNVAGGPRDEQFF. The CDR3 DNA follows: TGTGCCAGCTCGTTCAACGTAGCGGGAGGGCCAAGGGATGAGCAGTTCTTC.

The count of this clone is one. The chain employs TRBV7-9 and TRBJ2-3, with a weak D call TRBD2 (5 bases). V lost 2 bases, J lost 4 bases, and 16 bases lay in between. This CDR3 contains 16 residues. CDR1 and CDR2 from the germline V gene are SEHNR and FQNEAQ (reference sequence). The CDR3 reads CASSLRRLGLSDTQYF. CDR3 nucleotide sequence: TGTGCCAGCAGCTTAAGGAGGTTGGGCTTATCAGATACGCAGTATTTT. The whole variable domain, remainder taken from reference TRBV7-9 and TRBJ2-3, is DTGVSQNPRHKITKRGQNVTFRCDPISEHNRLYWYRQTLGQGPEFLTYFQNEAQLEKSRLLSDRFSAERPKGSFSTLEIQRTEQGDSAMYLCASSLRRLGLSDTQYFGPGTRLTVL.

The V gene is TRBV5-1, the J gene TRBJ1-2, with 7 bases matching TRBD1. V trimming: 3 bases; J trimming: 4 bases; junction bases outside the gene matches: 6. CDR1 is SGHRS and CDR2 is YFSETQ in the germline V gene. The CDR3 sequence is 14 residues long. CDR3 protein: CASSSETGSYGYTF. CDR3 bases: TGCGCCAGCAGCTCGGAGACAGGGAGCTATGGCTACACCTTC.

The chain recombines TRBV28 with TRBJ2-7, with TRBD2 identical over 10 bases. This CDR3 spans 15 amino acids. V lost 3 bases to trimming and J lost 2 bases; unmatched junction nucleotides: 4. Germline loops: CDR1 MDHEN, CDR2 SYDVKM. CDR3 sequence (DNA): TGTGCCAGCAGTTTTAGAGCGGGAGGGCCCTACGAGCAGTACTTC. Translating it yields CASSFRAGGPYEQYF.

The chain is built from TRBV5-6 and TRBJ1-1, with 7 bases matching TRBD1. Germline V lookup: CDR1 SGHDT, CDR2 YYEEEE. V lost 5 bases and J lost 1; bases outside the gene matches: 14. The CDR3 sequence is 17 residues long. The CDR3: CASRHRSGQYTNTEAFF. CDR3 nucleotides: TGTGCCAGCAGGCATAGATCGGGACAGTATACGAACACTGAAGCTTTCTTT.

The rearrangement links TRBV19 to TRBJ2-2; 12 positions match TRBD2. Per germline, CDR1 LNHDA and CDR2 SQIVND (reference sequence). The length of the CDR3 is 19 residues. V lost 1 base to trimming and J lost 4 bases; unmatched junction nucleotides: 10. Written as DNA, the CDR3 is TGTGCCAGTAGTATAGGACTAGCGGGAGACTATCAGAGCACCGGGGAGCTGTTTTTT. It translates to CASSIGLAGDYQSTGELFF.